This TCR beta chain emerged from a study of cytomegalovirus exposure and HLA in healthy donors. Whole-study results and caveats: Links to common viral pathogens appeared, in a later analysis, for several of the most significant clusters. According to a later analysis, most TCR beta chains associated with CMV appeared HLA-restricted. An analysis was carried out at a later point. It showed that HLA-associated TCR beta chains were more clonally expanded than equally common non-associated chains.

The PCR made use of 60 Vbeta and 13 Jbeta primers. The data were produced by immunoSEQ multiplex PCR, yet TCRdb's version contains in-frame clones alone and is incomplete. The profile shows 150,000 to 180,000 clones, around 79% of them singletons. Germline values: CDR1 SGHTA, CDR2 FQGTGA. The CDR3 consists of 14 residues. Between the trimmed V and J ends, which lost 1 base and 6 bases, there was a span of 13 bases. On this clone: The antigen is unknown.

This sequence was found in a man aged 18-30 years in good health and CMV-seronegative. This chain joins TRBV7-3 and TRBJ2-7; tentative D call: TRBD2 (7 bases). The sample consisted of PBMCs. CDR3 sequence reads: CASSLRGGGAEQYF. The CDR3 region has the DNA TGTGCCAGCAGCTTAAGGGGAGGGGGGGCCGAGCAGTACTTC.